This TCR beta chain was captured by sequencing in a study of identical twins. Study findings and constraints: The study based its conclusions on cross-sectional statistical analysis and did not follow the same donors. With abundant cord blood beta clonotypes, insertions were fewer; memory repertoires showed no such pattern.

TCRdb reprocessed the 5' RACE reads via MiXCR and lists one record per CDR3 protein. The sample lists 570,000 or so distinct CDR3 sequences, over 8.5% occurring once. This clonotype has ten or more counts. Its antigen is not identified. After removal of 8 bases from V and 6 bases from J, the junction contained 10 bases not matched to a gene. CDR3 length: 13 amino acids. This sample was also put to use in a study of yellow fever vaccine responses in identical twins.

Sequences were obtained from PBMCs. The TCR originated in a woman between 18 and 29 years old in good health. The gene calls are TRBV12-3 or TRBV12-4 and TRBJ2-7; 7 nucleotides line up with TRBD1. CDR3: CASGHRGAAEQYF. The CDR3 nucleotides are TGTGCCAGCGGACACAGGGGTGCGGCCGAGCAGTACTTC.